This passage covers 2 T cell receptor beta chains from one sample sequenced in a study of shared clonotypes between healthy human individuals. Sequenced by immunoSEQ multiplex PCR; TCRdb stores in-frame clones only, minus some. The data hold over a million clones, with roughly 70% observed a single time. Source material: memory CD4+ T cells sorted from blood. As for subset: CD45RA-negative fraction. All receptors derive from a young man in good health.

The rearrangement links TRBV5-8 to TRBJ2-6; no firm D call. CDR3 length: 15 amino acids. Per germline, CDR1 SGHTS and CDR2 YDEGEE. V was shortened by 0 bases and J by 2 bases, with 6 bases between the two germline ends. The CDR3 bases are TGTGCCAGCAGCTTGGGCGAGACTGGGGCCAACGTCCTGACTTTC. This codes for CASSLGETGANVLTF.

The V call is TRBV20-1, the J call TRBJ2-1; the D gene is possibly TRBD1 (7 bases). In germline, CDR1 is DFQATT, CDR2 SNEGSKA (reference sequence). This CDR3 region has 11 residues. V was pared by 5 bases and J by 13 bases, with 15 bases between. The CDR3 spells CSARGTEKQFF. DNA of the CDR3: TGCAGTGCTCGCGGGACAGAAAAACAGTTCTTC.